This entry lists 29 T cell receptor beta chains sequenced from one sample in a study of blood T cell repertoires in COVID-19. The repertoire was sequenced with immunoSEQ multiplex PCR; TCRdb's copy has only in-frame clones and lacks some. The sample yields over 200,000 clones, approximately 84% seen once. The sample taken for sequencing was PBMCs or T cells enriched from blood (not recorded which). The source of these receptors is a man younger than 30 who had recovered from COVID-19.

This chain joins TRBV5-1 and TRBJ2-5; D gene unclear. The CDR3 totals 13 residues. The ends were cut back, 0 bases at V and 4 bases at J, with 7 bases in the middle. CDR1 and CDR2 from the germline V gene are SGHRS and YFSETQ. The CDR3 DNA sequence: TGCGCCAGCAGCTTGGCGAGGCGAGAGACCCAGTACTTC. Its translation is CASSLARRETQYF. The full variable domain, rest sourced from reference TRBV5-1 and TRBJ2-5, is KAGVTQTPRYLIKTRGQQVTLSCSPISGHRSVSWYQQTPGQGLQFLFEYFSETQRNKGNFPGRFSGRQFSNSRSEMNVSTLELGDSALYLCASSLARRETQYFGPGTRLLVL.

The V and J genes are TRBV6-5 and TRBJ2-1, with 8 nucleotides matching TRBD1. Germline V gene sequence: CDR1 MNHEY, CDR2 SVGAGI. This CDR3 contains 14 residues. Trimming cost V 4 bases and J 2 bases; bases outside gene matches: 1. The CDR3 region is CASSWTGPYNEQFF. In nucleotides, the CDR3 is TGTGCCAGCAGTTGGACAGGGCCCTACAATGAGCAGTTCTTC.

The V gene is TRBV7-9, the J gene TRBJ2-7; possibly TRBD2 for D (5 bases). The V gene lost 1 base and the J gene lost 5 bases, with 9 bases spanning the gap. The CDR3 runs 13 residues. Germline loops: CDR1 SEHNR, CDR2 FQNEAQ (reference sequence). The CDR3 loop reads CASSLDRGNEQYF. CDR3 DNA sequence: TGTGCCAGCAGCTTAGATCGGGGAAACGAGCAGTACTTC. Full variable domain (outside the CDR3, taken from reference TRBV7-9 and TRBJ2-7): DTGVSQNPRHKITKRGQNVTFRCDPISEHNRLYWYRQTLGQGPEFLTYFQNEAQLEKSRLLSDRFSAERPKGSFSTLEIQRTEQGDSAMYLCASSLDRGNEQYFGPGTRLTVT.

This sequence joins TRBV11-2 and TRBJ2-2, with 13 nucleotides matching TRBD2. CDR1 is SGHAT, CDR2 FQNNGV, per germline. The CDR3 is made up of 16 amino acids. With V trimmed by 6 bases and J by 4 bases, 5 bases remained unmatched. The chain's CDR3 is CASRRLAGGRTGELFF. CDR3 in DNA: TGTGCCAGCAGAAGACTAGCGGGGGGCCGCACCGGGGAGCTGTTTTTT.

The chain recombines TRBV21-1 with TRBJ2-7; the table's D call, TRBD2, has no DNA check behind it. TRBV21-1 is tagged as a pseudogene. The CDR3 runs to 15 residues. This chain's CDR3 is CASSKSGGGILEQYF. The CDR3 DNA reads TGTGCCAGCAGCAAATCCGGCGGGGGGATCTTAGAGCAGTACTTC.

The chain recombines TRBV9 with TRBJ2-2; 9 nucleotides align to TRBD2. CDR3 size: 17 residues. The V gene's germline CDR1 is SGDLS and CDR2 YYNGEE. The V segment lost 3 bases and the J segment 3 bases; nucleotides outside the gene matches: 9. CDR3 residues: CASSAPIAGVDTGELFF. CDR3 in DNA: TGTGCCAGCAGCGCCCCAATAGCGGGAGTAGACACCGGGGAGCTGTTTTTT.

This clone was seen a handful of times. The chain employs TRBV30 and TRBJ2-1; D unclear. Germline V CDR1 and CDR2: GTSNPN, SVGIG (reference sequence). The CDR3 contains 15 residues. Trimming shortened V by 3 bases and J by 0 bases, and 12 bases separated the two germline ends. CDR3 DNA sequence: TGTGCCTGGAGAGACCCAGGTCACTCCTACAATGAGCAGTTCTTC. Amino acids: CAWRDPGHSYNEQFF.

This chain joins TRBV6-1 and TRBJ1-1; 7 nucleotides agree with TRBD1. V lost 2 bases, J lost 0 bases, and 9 bases stayed unmatched. The CDR3 extends over 17 amino acids. Germline V CDR1 and CDR2: MNHNS, SASEGT. The CDR3 loop is CASSESVDRVVNTEAFF. The DNA of the CDR3 is TGTGCCAGCAGTGAATCCGTAGACAGGGTGGTGAACACTGAAGCTTTCTTT.

In its sample, this clone was seen a few times. The rearrangement links TRBV5-1 to TRBJ2-2, with 14 bases matching TRBD2. Germline lookup yields CDR1 SGHRS and CDR2 YFSETQ. V shed 4 bases and J 7 bases; nucleotides not matched to a gene: 6. The CDR3 covers 16 residues. CDR3 in DNA: TGCGCCAGCAGCCCCGGACTAGCGGGAGGACACGGGGAGCTGTTTTTT. Protein: CASSPGLAGGHGELFF. The full variable domain, rest sourced from reference TRBV5-1 and TRBJ2-2, is KAGVTQTPRYLIKTRGQQVTLSCSPISGHRSVSWYQQTPGQGLQFLFEYFSETQRNKGNFPGRFSGRQFSNSRSEMNVSTLELGDSALYLCASSPGLAGGHGELFFGEGSRLTVL.

V is TRBV27 and J is TRBJ1-2; D possibly corresponds to TRBD1 (5 bases). This CDR3 comprises 13 residues. V gave up 1 base and J gave up 8 bases, with 11 bases separating them. The germline V gene has CDR1 MNHEY and CDR2 SMNVEV (reference sequence). The CDR3 coding sequence is TGTGCCAGCAGTTTATTAAGGGGTGAGGGCTACACCTTC. Translated, it gives CASSLLRGEGYTF.

The J gene is TRBJ2-5, the V gene TRBV5-6, with D maybe TRBD1 (7 bases). Germline values: CDR1 SGHDT, CDR2 YYEEEE. This CDR3 has 13 residues. The V and J ends lost 1 base and 8 bases respectively, with 12 bases between them. The chain's CDR3 is CASSLTRGVTQYF. DNA of the CDR3: TGTGCCAGCAGCTTGACCAGGGGGGTAACCCAGTACTTC.

This clone showed up just once. This chain links TRBV5-1 with TRBJ2-7; 11 bases fit TRBD1. V lost 4 bases, J lost 7 bases, and 7 bases stayed unmatched. This CDR3 region has 14 residues. Germline V gene sequence: CDR1 SGHRS, CDR2 YFSETQ. Written as DNA, the CDR3 is TGCGCCAGCAGCGGCGGACAGGGGGCCAGGGAGCAGTACTTC. This sequence encodes CASSGGQGAREQYF. Using reference TRBV5-1 and TRBJ2-7 for the parts outside the CDR3, the full variable domain is KAGVTQTPRYLIKTRGQQVTLSCSPISGHRSVSWYQQTPGQGLQFLFEYFSETQRNKGNFPGRFSGRQFSNSRSEMNVSTLELGDSALYLCASSGGQGAREQYFGPGTRLTVT.

The rearrangement uses TRBV7-9 and TRBJ2-5; 7 bases are shared with TRBD1. This CDR3 region has 15 residues. Germline-derived CDR1 and CDR2 are SEHNR and FQNEAQ (reference sequence). The V gene end was trimmed by 5 bases and the J gene end by 1 base; junction bases not matched to a gene: 7. This CDR3 reads CASSIPGQIQETQYF. The CDR3 DNA follows: TGTGCCAGCAGCATACCGGGACAGATCCAAGAGACCCAGTACTTC.

V gene TRBV5-6 combines with J gene TRBJ2-3, with 9 bases that match TRBD1. CDR3 length: 15 amino acids. V lost 4 bases and J lost 3; bases outside the gene matches: 6. Germline V gene data show CDR1 as SGHDT and CDR2 as YYEEEE. CDR3 protein: CASSDTGGATDTQYF. The CDR3 bases are TGTGCCAGCAGCGATACAGGGGGCGCGACAGATACGCAGTATTTT.

This clone was counted between two and nine times. V is TRBV11-3 and J is TRBJ2-5; 7 bases agree with TRBD2. The trim removed 3 bases at V and 2 bases at J, leaving 6 bases unmatched. Germline values: CDR1 SGHNT, CDR2 YENEEA. CDR3 length: 15 residues. The CDR3 reads CASSLGLLTQETQYF. The CDR3 DNA sequence: TGTGCCAGCAGCTTGGGACTACTAACACAAGAGACCCAGTACTTC.

This clone appeared a single time. J is TRBJ2-1 and V is TRBV25-1; a weak D match, TRBD2 (6 bases). CDR3 length: 15 amino acids. Germline V gene lookup returns CDR1 MGHDK and CDR2 SYGVNS. V was clipped by 4 bases and J by 5 bases, with 15 bases between them. CDR3 nucleotide sequence: TGTGCCAGCAGTGTTCAAGGTGGAGGGCACAATGAGCAGTTCTTC. It encodes CASSVQGGGHNEQFF.

The gene calls are TRBV19 and TRBJ2-3; 7 bases agree with TRBD2. CDR3 size: 14 residues. CDR1 is LNHDA and CDR2 is SQIVND in the germline V gene (reference sequence). Trimming removed 3 bases from V and 3 bases from J; junction bases left unmatched: 3. CDR3 DNA sequence: TGTGCCAGTAGTATCCCTAGCGGTACAGATACGCAGTATTTT. Protein product: CASSIPSGTDTQYF.

The rearrangement links TRBV24-1 to TRBJ2-1, with D possibly TRBD1 on 6 matching bases. Trimming pared 9 bases from V and 0 bases from J, leaving 14 bases between. The CDR3 is made up of 15 amino acids. Germline CDR1 reads KGHDR; CDR2 reads SFDVKD. The CDR3 sequence is CATRAEGGSYNEQFF. The CDR3 DNA is TGTGCCACCCGAGCCGAAGGGGGCTCCTACAATGAGCAGTTCTTC.

V gene TRBV10-3 combines with J gene TRBJ1-1; no firm D call. Germline loops: CDR1 ENHRY, CDR2 SYGVKD. The V end was cut by 3 bases, the J end by 5 bases, with 13 bases between. The CDR3 runs to 14 residues. CDR3 sequence (DNA): TGTGCCATCAGTGACGAGAAACTAGGGACTGAAGCTTTCTTT. Amino acid sequence: CAISDEKLGTEAFF.

This chain uses TRBV5-5 with TRBJ1-1; D remains ambiguous. Germline CDR1 is SGHKS and CDR2 is YYEKEE (reference sequence). The CDR3 length is 13 residues. The V gene lost 4 bases and the J gene lost 0 bases, with 7 bases spanning the gap. CDR3 amino acids: CASSLLLNTEAFF. DNA for the CDR3: TGTGCCAGCAGCCTACTCCTGAACACTGAAGCTTTCTTT.

This clone was seen repeatedly, ten times or more. This chain links TRBV12-3 or TRBV12-4 with TRBJ1-2, with TRBD1 matching over 7 bases. The CDR3 spans 13 residues. Trimming at V came to 6 bases and at J to 7 bases, leaving 8 bases not matched to a gene. The DNA of the CDR3 is TGTGCCAGCAGGACCACAGGGGTGGCTGGCTACACCTTC. Translating gives CASRTTGVAGYTF.

V gene TRBV19 combines with J gene TRBJ2-1, with a possible D match to TRBD2 (5 bases). The CDR3 contains 16 residues. Trimming stripped 3 bases from V and 0 bases from J, with 12 bases between. Germline loops: CDR1 LNHDA, CDR2 SQIVND (reference sequence). This chain's CDR3 is CASSITARASYNEQFF. The CDR3 DNA follows: TGTGCCAGTAGTATTACGGCGCGGGCCTCCTACAATGAGCAGTTCTTC.

This clone has just a few counts. The chain links TRBV5-1 to TRBJ2-1; D is unclear. The CDR3 loop spans 17 amino acids. Germline values: CDR1 SGHRS, CDR2 YFSETQ. Trimming cost V 0 bases and J 7 bases, with 20 bases left between them. The CDR3 sequence: CASSLGIGGGHGNEQFF. In DNA, the CDR3 is TGCGCCAGCAGCTTGGGCATTGGCGGTGGCCATGGGAATGAGCAGTTCTTC.

This clone appeared a few times. DNA of the CDR3: TGTGCCAGCAGTCCGGTACTAGCGGGAGGGCTTGTGGTAGATACGCAGTATTTT. It codes for CASSPVLAGGLVVDTQYF. J is TRBJ2-3 and V is TRBV28; 13 bases are a match to TRBD2. V trimming: 5 bases; J trimming: 5 bases; junction bases outside the gene matches: 13. Germline CDR1 reads MDHEN; CDR2 reads SYDVKM. The CDR3 runs to 18 residues.

The CDR3 sequence: CASSLGSGGQGAYEQYF. The CDR3 DNA follows: TGTGCCAGCAGCTTAGGGTCTGGCGGACAGGGGGCGTACGAGCAGTACTTC. The gene calls are TRBV7-6 and TRBJ2-7; TRBD1 aligns across 11 bases. After removal of 1 base from V and 4 bases from J, the junction contained 9 bases not matched to a gene. Looked up from germline, CDR1 is SGHVS and CDR2 is FNYEAQ. This CDR3 contains 17 residues.

The chain carries TRBV28 and TRBJ2-3; D gene ambiguous. Germline lookup yields CDR1 MDHEN and CDR2 SYDVKM. This CDR3 has 13 amino acids. Trimming shortened V by 4 bases and J by 2 bases, and 7 bases separated the two germline ends. DNA for the CDR3: TGTGCCAGCAGTTCCCAGAACACAGATACGCAGTATTTT. Its protein product is CASSSQNTDTQYF.

The chain couples TRBV11-2 to TRBJ1-4; D is possibly TRBD1 (6 bases). The CDR3 covers 14 residues. CDR1 is SGHAT and CDR2 is FQNNGV in the germline V gene. Deletions cut 1 base from V and 8 bases from J, with 11 bases between. The CDR3 region has the DNA TGTGCCAGCAGCTTAGGCACAGGGCGGGAAAAACTGTTTTTT. Amino acid sequence: CASSLGTGREKLFF.

The V gene is TRBV5-1, the J gene TRBJ2-5; TRBD2 aligns across 11 bases. Germline CDR1 is SGHRS and CDR2 is YFSETQ. The CDR3 has 15 amino acids. V trimming: 5 bases; J trimming: 6 bases; junction bases outside the gene matches: 9. The CDR3 DNA is TGCGCCAGCAGAGGAGTAGCGGGAGGGGTGAAGACCCAGTACTTC. Amino acids: CASRGVAGGVKTQYF.

V and J are TRBV27 and TRBJ1-1, with 7 positions matching TRBD1. CDR3 length: 14 amino acids. The V gene's germline CDR1 is MNHEY and CDR2 SMNVEV (reference sequence). V lost 4 bases, J lost 1 base, and 3 bases stayed unmatched. CDR3: CASSSRQGNTEAFF. The CDR3 nucleotides are TGTGCCAGCAGTTCACGACAGGGGAACACTGAAGCTTTCTTT.